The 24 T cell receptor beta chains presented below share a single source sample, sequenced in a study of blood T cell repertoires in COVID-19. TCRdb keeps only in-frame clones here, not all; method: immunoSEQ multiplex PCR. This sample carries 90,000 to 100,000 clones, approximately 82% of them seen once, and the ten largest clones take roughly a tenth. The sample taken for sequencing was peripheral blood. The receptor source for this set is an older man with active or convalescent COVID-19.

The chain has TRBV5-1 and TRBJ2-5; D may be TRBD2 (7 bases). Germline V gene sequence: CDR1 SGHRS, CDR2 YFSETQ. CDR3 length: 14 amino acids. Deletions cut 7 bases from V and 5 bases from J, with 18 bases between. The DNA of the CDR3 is TGCGCCAGCGGGGCGGGGGCCCTCCGGGAGACCCAGTACTTC. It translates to CASGAGALRETQYF.

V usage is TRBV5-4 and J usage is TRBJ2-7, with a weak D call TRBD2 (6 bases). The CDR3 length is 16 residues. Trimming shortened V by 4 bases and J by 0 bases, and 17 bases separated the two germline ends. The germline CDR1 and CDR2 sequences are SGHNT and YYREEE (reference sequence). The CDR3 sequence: CASSPDGGASSYEQYF. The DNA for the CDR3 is TGTGCCAGCAGCCCGGACGGGGGTGCGAGCTCCTACGAGCAGTACTTC.

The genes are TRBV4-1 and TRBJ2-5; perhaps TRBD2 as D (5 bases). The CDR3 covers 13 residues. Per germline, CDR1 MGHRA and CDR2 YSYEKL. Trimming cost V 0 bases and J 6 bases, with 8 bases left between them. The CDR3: CASSQDPGKTQYF. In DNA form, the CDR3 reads TGCGCCAGCAGCCAAGATCCGGGAAAGACCCAGTACTTC.

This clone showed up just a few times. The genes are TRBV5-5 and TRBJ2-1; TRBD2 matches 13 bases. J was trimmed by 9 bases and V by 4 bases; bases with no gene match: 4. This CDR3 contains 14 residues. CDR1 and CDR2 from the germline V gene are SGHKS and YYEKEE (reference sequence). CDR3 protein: CASSHGTSGVEQFF. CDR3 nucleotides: TGTGCCAGCAGCCATGGGACTAGCGGGGTTGAGCAGTTCTTC.

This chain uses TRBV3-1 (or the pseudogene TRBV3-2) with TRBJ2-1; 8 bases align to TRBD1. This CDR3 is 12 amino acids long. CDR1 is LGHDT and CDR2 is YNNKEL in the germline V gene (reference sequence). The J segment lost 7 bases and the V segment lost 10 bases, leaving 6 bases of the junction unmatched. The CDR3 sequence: CAIGRGPNEQFF. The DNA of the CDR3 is TGTGCCATCGGCAGGGGGCCTAATGAGCAGTTCTTC.

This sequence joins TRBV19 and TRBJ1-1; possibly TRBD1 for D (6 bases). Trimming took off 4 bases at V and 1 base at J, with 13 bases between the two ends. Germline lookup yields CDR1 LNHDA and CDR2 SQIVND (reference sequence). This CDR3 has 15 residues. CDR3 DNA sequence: TGTGCCAGTAGTACAGGCGACAGGACGAACACTGAAGCTTTCTTT. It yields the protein CASSTGDRTNTEAFF.

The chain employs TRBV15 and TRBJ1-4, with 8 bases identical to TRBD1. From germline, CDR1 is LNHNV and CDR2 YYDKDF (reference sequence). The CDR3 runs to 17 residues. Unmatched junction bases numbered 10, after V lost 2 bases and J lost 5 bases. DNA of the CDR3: TGTGCCACCAGCAGAATGTACCCCGGGACAGGAAATGAAAAACTGTTTTTT. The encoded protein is CATSRMYPGTGNEKLFF.

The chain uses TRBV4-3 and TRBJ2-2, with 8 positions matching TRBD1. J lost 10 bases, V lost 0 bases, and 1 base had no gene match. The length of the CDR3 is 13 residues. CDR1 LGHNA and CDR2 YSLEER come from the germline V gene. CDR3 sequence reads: CASSQDQGAELFF. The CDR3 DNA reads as TGCGCCAGCAGCCAAGATCAGGGGGCGGAGCTGTTTTTT.

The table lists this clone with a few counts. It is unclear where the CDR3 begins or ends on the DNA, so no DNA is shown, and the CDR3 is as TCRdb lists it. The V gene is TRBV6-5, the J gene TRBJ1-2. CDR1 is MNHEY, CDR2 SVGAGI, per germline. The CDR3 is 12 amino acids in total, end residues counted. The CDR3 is CASSSSSGGYTF.

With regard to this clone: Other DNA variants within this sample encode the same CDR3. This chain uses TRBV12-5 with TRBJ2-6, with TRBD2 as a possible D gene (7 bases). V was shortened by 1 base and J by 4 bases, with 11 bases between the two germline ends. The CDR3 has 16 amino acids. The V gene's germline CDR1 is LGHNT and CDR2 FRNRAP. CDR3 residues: CASGLGGGPGANVLTF. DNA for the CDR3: TGTGCTAGTGGTTTGGGGGGGGGCCCCGGGGCCAACGTCCTGACTTTC. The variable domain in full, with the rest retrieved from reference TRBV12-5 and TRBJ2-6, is DARVTQTPRHKVTEMGQEVTMRCQPILGHNTVFWYRQTMMQGLELLAYFRNRAPLDDSGMPKDRFSAEMPDATLATLKIQPSEPRDSAVYFCASGLGGGPGANVLTFGAGSRLTVL.

The CDR3: CAISDRNTEAFF. The CDR3 nucleotides are TGTGCCATCAGTGACAGAAACACTGAAGCTTTCTTT. The chain recombines TRBV10-3 with TRBJ1-1; D is ambiguous. This CDR3 is built from 12 residues. Trimming took 3 bases from V and 2 from J, leaving 4 bases between them. The germline CDR1 and CDR2 sequences are ENHRY and SYGVKD.

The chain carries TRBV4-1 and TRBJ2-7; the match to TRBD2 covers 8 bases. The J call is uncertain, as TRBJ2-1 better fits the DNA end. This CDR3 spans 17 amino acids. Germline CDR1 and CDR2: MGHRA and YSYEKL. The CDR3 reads CASSQEAPGTRSNEQFF. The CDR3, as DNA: TGCGCCAGCAGCCAAGAAGCCCCAGGGACTAGAAGCAATGAGCAGTTCTTC.

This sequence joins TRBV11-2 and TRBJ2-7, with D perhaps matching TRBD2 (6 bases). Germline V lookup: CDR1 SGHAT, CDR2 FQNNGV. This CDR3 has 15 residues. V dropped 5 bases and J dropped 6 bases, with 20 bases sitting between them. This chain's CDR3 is CASSPSAGNEAEQYF. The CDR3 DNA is TGTGCCAGCAGCCCCTCCGCGGGAAACGAGGCCGAGCAGTACTTC. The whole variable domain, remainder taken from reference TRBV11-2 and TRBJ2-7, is EAGVAQSPRYKIIEKRQSVAFWCNPISGHATLYWYQQILGQGPKLLIQFQNNGVVDDSQLPKDRFSAERLKGVDSTLKIQPAKLEDSAVYLCASSPSAGNEAEQYFGPGTRLTVT.

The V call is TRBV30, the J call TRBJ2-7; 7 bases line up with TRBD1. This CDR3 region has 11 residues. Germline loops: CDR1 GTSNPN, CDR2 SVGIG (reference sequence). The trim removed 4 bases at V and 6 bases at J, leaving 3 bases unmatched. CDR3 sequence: CAWTTGIEQYF. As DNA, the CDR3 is TGTGCCTGGACGACAGGGATCGAGCAGTACTTC.

The CDR3 loop is CASSLVDRVQETQYF. DNA for the CDR3: TGTGCCAGCAGCTTGGTCGACAGGGTTCAAGAGACCCAGTACTTC. V usage is TRBV5-8 and J usage is TRBJ2-5, with 7 bases lining up with TRBD1. CDR1 and CDR2 from the germline V gene are SGHTS and YDEGEE. The CDR3 sequence is 15 residues long. V gave up 0 bases and J gave up 2 bases; unmatched junction bases: 4.

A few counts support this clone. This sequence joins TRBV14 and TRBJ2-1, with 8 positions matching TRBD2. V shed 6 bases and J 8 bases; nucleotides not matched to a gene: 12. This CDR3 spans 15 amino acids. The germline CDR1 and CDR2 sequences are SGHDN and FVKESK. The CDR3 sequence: CASRASGRGEHEQFF. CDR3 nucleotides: TGTGCCAGCAGGGCCTCGGGGCGGGGGGAGCATGAGCAGTTCTTC.

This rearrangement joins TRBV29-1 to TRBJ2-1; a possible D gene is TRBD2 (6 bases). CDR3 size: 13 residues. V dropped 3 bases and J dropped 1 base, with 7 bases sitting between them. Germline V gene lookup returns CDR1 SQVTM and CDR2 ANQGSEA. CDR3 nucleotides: TGCAGCGTTGATCGGGGGTCCTACAATGAGCAGTTCTTC. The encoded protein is CSVDRGSYNEQFF.

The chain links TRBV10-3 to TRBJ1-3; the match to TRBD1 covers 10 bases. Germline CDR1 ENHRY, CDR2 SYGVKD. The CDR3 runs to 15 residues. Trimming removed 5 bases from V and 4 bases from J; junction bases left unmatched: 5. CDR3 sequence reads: CAISTGTGVGNTIYF. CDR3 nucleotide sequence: TGTGCCATCAGTACCGGGACAGGGGTCGGAAACACCATATATTTT.

For the CDR3, the DNA is TGTGCCAGCAGCTTAGACGGCGGGGGGGTAAAGTTCTTC. Protein: CASSLDGGGVKFF. The genes are TRBV7-2 and TRBJ2-1, with TRBD2 matching over 9 bases. V lost 1 base to trimming and J lost 14 bases; unmatched junction nucleotides: 6. CDR3 length: 13 residues. Germline assignment: CDR1 SGHTA and CDR2 FQGNSA.

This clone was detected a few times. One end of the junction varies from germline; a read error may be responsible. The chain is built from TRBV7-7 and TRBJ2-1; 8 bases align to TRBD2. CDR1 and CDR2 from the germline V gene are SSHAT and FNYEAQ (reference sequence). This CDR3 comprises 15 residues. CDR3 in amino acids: CASSLGVSGVDEQFF. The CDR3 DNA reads TGTGCTAGCAGCTTAGGGGTTAGCGGGGTTGATGAGCAGTTCTTC.

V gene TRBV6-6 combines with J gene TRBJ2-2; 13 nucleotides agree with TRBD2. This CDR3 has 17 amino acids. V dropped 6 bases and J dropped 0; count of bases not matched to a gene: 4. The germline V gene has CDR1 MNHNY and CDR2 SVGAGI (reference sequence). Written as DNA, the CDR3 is TGTGCCAGCAGACGACTAGCGGGGGGAACGAACACCGGGGAGCTGTTTTTT. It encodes CASRRLAGGTNTGELFF.

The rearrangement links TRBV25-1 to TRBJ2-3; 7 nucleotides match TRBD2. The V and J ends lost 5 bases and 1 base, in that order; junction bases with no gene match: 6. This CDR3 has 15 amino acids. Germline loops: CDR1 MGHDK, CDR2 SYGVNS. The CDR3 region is CASSRSGARTDTQYF. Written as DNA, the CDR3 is TGTGCCAGCAGTCGGAGCGGGGCACGCACAGATACGCAGTATTTT.

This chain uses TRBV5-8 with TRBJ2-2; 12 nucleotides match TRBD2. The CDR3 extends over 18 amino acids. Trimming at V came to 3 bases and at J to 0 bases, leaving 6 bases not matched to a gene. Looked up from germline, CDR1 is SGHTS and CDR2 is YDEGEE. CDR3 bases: TGTGCCAGCAGCTATAAGACTAGCGGGGGAGCGAACACCGGGGAGCTGTTTTTT. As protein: CASSYKTSGGANTGELFF.

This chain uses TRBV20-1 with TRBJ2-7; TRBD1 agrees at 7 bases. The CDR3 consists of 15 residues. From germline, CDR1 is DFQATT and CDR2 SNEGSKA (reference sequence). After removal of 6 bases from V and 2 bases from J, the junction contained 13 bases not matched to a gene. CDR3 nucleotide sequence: TGCAGTGCCAGTAGGGGACACAGGGGACCCTACGAGCAGTACTTC. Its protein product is CSASRGHRGPYEQYF.